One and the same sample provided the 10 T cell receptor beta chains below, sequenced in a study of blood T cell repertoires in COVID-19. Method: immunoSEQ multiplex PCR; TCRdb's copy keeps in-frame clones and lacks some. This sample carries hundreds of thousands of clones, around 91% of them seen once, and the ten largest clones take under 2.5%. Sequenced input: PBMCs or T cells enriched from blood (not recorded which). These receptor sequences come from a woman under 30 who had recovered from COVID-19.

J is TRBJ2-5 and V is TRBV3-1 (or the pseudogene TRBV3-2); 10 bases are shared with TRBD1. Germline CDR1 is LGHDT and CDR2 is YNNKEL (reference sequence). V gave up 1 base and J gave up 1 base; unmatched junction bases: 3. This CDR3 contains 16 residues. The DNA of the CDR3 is TGTGCCAGCAGCCAAGTCAGGACAGGGGGCCAAGAGACCCAGTACTTC. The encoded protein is CASSQVRTGGQETQYF.

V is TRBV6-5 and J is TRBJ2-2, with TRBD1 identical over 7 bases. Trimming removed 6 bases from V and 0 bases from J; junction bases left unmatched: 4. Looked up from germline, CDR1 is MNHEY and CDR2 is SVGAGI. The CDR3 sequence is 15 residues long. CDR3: CASSQTGPNTGELFF. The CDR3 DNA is TGTGCCAGCAGCCAGACAGGGCCGAACACCGGGGAGCTGTTTTTT.

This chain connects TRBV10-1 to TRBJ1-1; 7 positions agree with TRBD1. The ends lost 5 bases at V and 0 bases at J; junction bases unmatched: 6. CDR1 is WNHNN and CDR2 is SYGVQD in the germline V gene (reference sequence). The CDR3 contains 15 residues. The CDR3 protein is CASSNRGAMNTEAFF. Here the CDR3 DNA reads TGCGCCAGCAGTAACAGGGGTGCCATGAACACTGAAGCTTTCTTT.

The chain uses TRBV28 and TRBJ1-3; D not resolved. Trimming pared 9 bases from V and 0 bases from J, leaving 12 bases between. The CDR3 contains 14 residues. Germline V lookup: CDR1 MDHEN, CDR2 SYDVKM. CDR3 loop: CASSPQSSGNTIYF. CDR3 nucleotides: TGTGCCAGTAGTCCACAATCCTCTGGAAACACCATATATTTT.

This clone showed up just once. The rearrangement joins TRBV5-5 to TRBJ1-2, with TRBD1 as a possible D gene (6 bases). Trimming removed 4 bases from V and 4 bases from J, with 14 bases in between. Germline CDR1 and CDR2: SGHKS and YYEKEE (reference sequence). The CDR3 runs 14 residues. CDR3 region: CASSLDSPTYGYTF. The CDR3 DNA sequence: TGTGCCAGCAGCCTGGACAGCCCTACCTATGGCTACACCTTC.

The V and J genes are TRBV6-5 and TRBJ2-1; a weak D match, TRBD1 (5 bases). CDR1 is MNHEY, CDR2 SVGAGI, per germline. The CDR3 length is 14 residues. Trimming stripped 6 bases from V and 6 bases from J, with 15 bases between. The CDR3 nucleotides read TGTGCCAGCAGCCAAGGGGTGGATCCCAATGAGCAGTTCTTC. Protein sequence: CASSQGVDPNEQFF.

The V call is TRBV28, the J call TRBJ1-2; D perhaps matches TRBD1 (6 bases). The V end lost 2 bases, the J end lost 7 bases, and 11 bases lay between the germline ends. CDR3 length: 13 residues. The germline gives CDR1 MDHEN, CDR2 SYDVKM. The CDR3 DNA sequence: TGTGCCAGCAGTTTACCCTACAGGGCTGGCTACACCTTC. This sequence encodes CASSLPYRAGYTF.

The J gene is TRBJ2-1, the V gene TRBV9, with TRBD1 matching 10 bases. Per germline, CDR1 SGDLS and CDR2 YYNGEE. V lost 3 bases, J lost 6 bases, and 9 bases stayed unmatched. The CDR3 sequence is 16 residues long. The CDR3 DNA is TGTGCCAGCAGCGGGAAGACAGGGGGCGCGGGCAATGAGCAGTTCTTC. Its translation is CASSGKTGGAGNEQFF.

In nucleotides, the CDR3 is TGCGCCAGCAGCCACTCTGCGGGGGACAGGGTTAAGGAGACTAATGAAAAACTGTTTTTT. The encoded protein is CASSHSAGDRVKETNEKLFF. The chain is built from TRBV4-1 and TRBJ1-4; 9 positions match TRBD1. The CDR3 is 20 amino acids. Germline trimming cut 3 bases from V and 2 bases from J; bases unmatched to any gene: 16. Germline V lookup: CDR1 MGHRA, CDR2 YSYEKL.

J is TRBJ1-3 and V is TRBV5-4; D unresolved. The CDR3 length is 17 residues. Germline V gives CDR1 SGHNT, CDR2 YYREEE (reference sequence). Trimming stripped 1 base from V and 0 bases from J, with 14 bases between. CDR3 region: CASSLHKIRSSGNTIYF. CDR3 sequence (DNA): TGTGCCAGCAGCTTGCATAAAATCAGATCCTCTGGAAACACCATATATTTT.